These T cell receptor beta chains were read from a single sample in a study of T-cell memory formation after mild COVID-19. TCRdb recomputed calls from the 5' RACE reads with MiXCR, one row per CDR3 protein. The table lists roughly 410,000 distinct CDR3 sequences, less than 25% of them singletons. Sequencing was performed on PBMCs or a T cell subset sorted from them (not recorded which). Every receptor here comes from an adult woman who had mild COVID-19 (a few samples of this study predate the infection). Cell type and time point are not known. The CDR3 runs from the conserved cysteine through the conserved F or W. D genes are given only for firm matches. Clone size is given for some rows only: seen once, a few or many times, or a class if the clone is expanded.

d_call clone_size j_call v_call cdr3_aa cdr3_nt
- - TRBJ1-5 TRBV18 CASSPGGLNQPQHF TGTGCCAGCTCACCGGGAGGGTTGAATCAGCCCCAGCATTTT
- - TRBJ2-7 TRBV2 CASSDVQSYEQYF TGTGCCAGCAGTGATGTGCAATCCTACGAGCAGTACTTC
- - TRBJ2-7 TRBV4-2 CASSQDFGGIDEQYF TGTGCCAGCAGCCAAGATTTTGGGGGCATTGACGAGCAGTACTTC
- few TRBJ2-1 TRBV12-5 CASGLAGPLFF TGTGCTAGTGGTTTGGCAGGCCCGCTGTTCTTC
- few TRBJ1-5 TRBV12-3/TRBV12-4 CASSSRDHSNQPQHF TGTGCCAGCAGTTCCCGGGACCATAGCAATCAGCCCCAGCATTTT
- - TRBJ1-1 TRBV25-1 CASGDGSLLEAFF TGTGCCAGCGGTGATGGTAGTCTACTTGAAGCTTTCTTT
- once TRBJ1-1 TRBV19 CASSIGWVARGEAFF TGTGCCAGTAGTATCGGCTGGGTCGCGCGTGGTGAAGCTTTCTTT
- few TRBJ2-1 TRBV10-3 CAIKGGPSYNEQFF TGTGCCATCAAGGGCGGACCCTCCTACAATGAGCAGTTCTTC
- - TRBJ2-1 TRBV12-3/TRBV12-4 CASSLDAVVRFF TGTGCCAGCAGTTTAGATGCCGTTGTGCGGTTCTTC
- once TRBJ2-3 TRBV19 CASNKRRSTDTQYF TGTGCCAGTAATAAGCGGCGCTCCACAGATACGCAGTATTTT
TRBD1 many TRBJ2-2 TRBV11-2 CASSLSRDRVRTGELFF TGTGCCAGCAGCTTAAGTCGCGACAGGGTGCGCACCGGGGAGCTGTTTTTT
- - TRBJ1-1 TRBV29-1 CSAHRANTEAFF TGCAGCGCGCACAGGGCGAACACTGAAGCTTTCTTT
TRBD2 few TRBJ2-1 TRBV30 CAWEDVAGPYNEQFF TGTGCCTGGGAAGACGTAGCGGGGCCCTACAATGAGCAGTTCTTC
- - TRBJ2-6 TRBV6-5 CASSYSRGLGRNSGANVLTF TGTGCCAGCAGTTACTCACGAGGCTTGGGCAGAAACTCTGGGGCCAACGTCCTGACTTTC
- - TRBJ1-2 TRBV9 CASSVDGFDYGYTF TGTGCCAGCAGCGTAGATGGGTTCGACTATGGCTACACCTTC
- few TRBJ2-2 TRBV13 CASSGYRAESDYLSGELFF TGTGCCAGCAGCGGTTATCGCGCAGAATCTGACTACTTGTCCGGGGAGCTGTTTTTT
- - TRBJ1-2 TRBV5-6 CASSLDQVPNYGYTF TGTGCCAGCAGCTTGGATCAGGTTCCTAACTATGGCTACACCTTC
- few TRBJ1-6 TRBV5-1 CASSLALGTYDSPLHF TGCGCCAGCAGCTTGGCTCTGGGCACCTATGATTCACCCCTCCACTTT
TRBD1 few TRBJ2-7 TRBV5-1 CASSPWTGIIYEQYF TGCGCCAGCAGCCCGTGGACAGGGATAATCTACGAGCAGTACTTC
- many TRBJ2-1 TRBV6-4 CASSPTDYNEQFF TGTGCCAGCAGTCCGACAGATTACAATGAGCAGTTCTTC
- - TRBJ1-6 TRBV4-1 CASSQRPVNSPLHF TGCGCCAGCAGCCAACGACCGGTTAATTCACCCCTCCACTTT
- - TRBJ1-1 TRBV7-9 CASSRTPEAFF TGTGCCAGCAGCCGGACTCCTGAAGCTTTCTTT
- few TRBJ1-1 TRBV6-5 CASKLQGAVVNTEAFF TGTGCCAGTAAATTACAGGGTGCAGTAGTCAACACTGAAGCTTTCTTT
- few TRBJ2-6 TRBV5-6 CASSFGLGANVLTF TGTGCCAGCAGCTTTGGTCTTGGGGCCAACGTCCTGACTTTC
TRBD1 few TRBJ2-2 TRBV7-3 CASSLRQGAVGELFF TGTGCCAGCAGCTTAAGACAGGGGGCGGTCGGGGAGCTGTTTTTT
- few TRBJ1-1 TRBV2 CASRGGDLSMKTEAFF TGTGCCAGCAGGGGGGGGGACCTTTCGATGAAGACTGAAGCTTTCTTT
- - TRBJ1-4 TRBV7-9 CARSYSPDRSNEKLFF TGTGCCAGAAGCTACTCACCCGACAGGTCTAATGAAAAACTGTTTTTT
- many TRBJ2-1 TRBV5-5 CASSLAVSFLNEQFF TGTGCCAGCAGCTTGGCGGTTTCCTTTCTCAATGAGCAGTTCTTC
- once TRBJ2-6 TRBV12-3/TRBV12-4 CASSSGPGANVLTF TGTGCCAGCAGTTCAGGGCCTGGGGCCAACGTCCTGACTTTC
- - TRBJ2-3 TRBV19 CASSIAGRGTDTQYF TGTGCCAGTAGTATCGCGGGAAGGGGTACAGATACGCAGTATTTT
- few TRBJ2-5 TRBV7-2 CASSVSRGFEETQYF TGTGCCAGCAGCGTAAGCAGGGGTTTTGAAGAGACCCAGTACTTC
- few TRBJ2-2 TRBV12-3/TRBV12-4 CASSLPGELFF TGTGCCAGCAGTTTACCCGGGGAGCTGTTTTTT
TRBD1 - TRBJ1-6 TRBV15 CATSRVGDLRDRVRSPLHF TGTGCCACCAGCAGAGTGGGGGATCTCCGGGACAGGGTACGCTCACCCCTCCACTTT
TRBD2 few TRBJ2-3 TRBV7-2 CASSLGASGSFDTQYF TGTGCCAGCAGCTTAGGGGCTAGCGGGAGCTTCGATACGCAGTATTTT
TRBD1 many TRBJ1-1 TRBV29-1 CSPYRGTEAFF TGCAGCCCATACAGGGGCACTGAAGCTTTCTTT
TRBD2 - TRBJ2-1 TRBV5-1 CASSLGGTSGFNEQFF TGCGCCAGCAGCTTGGGGGGGACTAGCGGGTTCAATGAGCAGTTCTTC
TRBD1 - TRBJ2-7 TRBV5-6 CASSSGTGMAYEQYF TGTGCCAGCAGCTCCGGGACAGGGATGGCCTACGAGCAGTACTTC
- few TRBJ2-1 TRBV18 CASSPKIVEQFF TGTGCCAGCTCACCAAAAATTGTTGAGCAGTTCTTC
- few TRBJ2-1 TRBV7-9 CASSLSNNEQFF TGTGCCAGCAGCTTGTCTAACAATGAGCAGTTCTTC
- few TRBJ2-5 TRBV11-1 CASSQGIAGGETQYF TGTGCCAGCAGCCAAGGGATCGCCGGGGGAGAGACCCAGTACTTC
TRBD1 few TRBJ2-1 TRBV24-1 CATSDGQASYNEQFF TGTGCCACCAGTGATGGACAGGCCTCCTACAATGAGCAGTTCTTC
- few TRBJ2-1 TRBV24-1 CATSSIAMATYNEQFF TGTGCCACCAGCTCCATAGCGATGGCTACCTACAATGAGCAGTTCTTC
- few TRBJ2-1 TRBV6-4 CASSDMASRRNEQFF TGTGCCAGCAGTGACATGGCCTCGAGAAGGAATGAGCAGTTCTTC
- - TRBJ2-5 TRBV5-5 CASSFRTSETQYF TGTGCCAGCAGCTTCCGGACTTCAGAGACCCAGTACTTC
TRBD2 - TRBJ2-1 TRBV29-1 CSVEDPGLAGRGYNEQFF TGCAGCGTTGAAGATCCCGGGCTAGCGGGGAGGGGCTACAATGAGCAGTTCTTC
- - TRBJ2-1 TRBV5-5 CASSLGSPPNEQFF TGTGCCAGCAGCTTGGGGTCGCCCCCCAATGAGCAGTTCTTC
- few TRBJ2-2 TRBV5-1 CASSLVAVNTGELFF TGCGCCAGCAGCTTGGTGGCAGTAAACACCGGGGAGCTGTTTTTT
- - TRBJ2-5 TRBV7-6 CARREHLGERRDGGQYF TGTGCCAGAAGGGAACACCTTGGCGAGCGGAGGGACGGCGGCCAGTACTTC
- - TRBJ1-3 TRBV7-2 CASSFTSVSGNTIYF TGTGCCAGCAGCTTCACTTCCGTCTCTGGAAACACCATATATTTT
TRBD1 - TRBJ1-2 TRBV10-3 CAIKRTGSNYGYTF TGTGCCATTAAAAGGACAGGCTCTAACTATGGCTACACCTTC
- - TRBJ2-1 TRBV12-3/TRBV12-4 CASSPSGGAPNEQFF TGTGCCAGCAGCCCTAGTGGGGGGGCCCCGAATGAGCAGTTCTTC
- few TRBJ1-6 TRBV27 CASSKVEYNSPLHF TGTGCCAGCAGTAAGGTAGAATATAATTCACCCCTCCACTTT
- - TRBJ2-7 TRBV20-1 CSARASYEQYF TGCAGTGCTAGGGCCAGCTACGAGCAGTACTTC
- - TRBJ1-6 TRBV6-6 CASSKIPYNSPLHF TGTGCCAGCAGTAAGATTCCCTATAATTCACCCCTCCACTTT
TRBD2 few TRBJ2-7 TRBV30 CAWALAGVEQYF TGTGCCTGGGCTCTAGCGGGAGTCGAGCAGTACTTC